The source of this T cell receptor (beta chain) is a study of blood T cell repertoires in COVID-19. Study-level background: Acute and convalescent COVID-19 specimens originated in the United States, Italy and Spain. PBMCs, B-cell-depleted T cells, or T cells were the source of the cDNA or gDNA that made up the material.

The count of this clone is one. The CDR3 totals 15 residues. Germline assignment: CDR1 SGHAT and CDR2 FQNNGV. V was pared by 3 bases and J by 5 bases, with 16 bases between. In the authors' workflow: Reference gene primer amplification yielded estimated nucleated cell counts. Sequencing used immunoSEQ multiplex PCR; TCRdb keeps in-frame clones, though not all of them. Clone size and the V and J calls come from that table; the DNA yielded D and trimming. This sample yields tens of thousands of clones, of which 90% are seen a single time; about 15% belongs to the top ten. V and J are TRBV11-2 and TRBJ1-2; a weak D match, TRBD1 (6 bases). This clonotype was sampled from a woman of 80 years or more with active or convalescent COVID-19. The sequenced sample consisted of peripheral blood. The CDR3, as DNA: TGTGCCAGCAGCTTTTCCAGGGGCTCGGGATATGGCTACACCTTC. Translated: CASSFSRGSGYGYTF.